This is a list of T cell receptor beta chains from one sample in a study of blood T cell repertoires in COVID-19. The assay was immunoSEQ multiplex PCR, and TCRdb's table has in-frame clones only and misses some. The sample records some 130,000 clones, roughly 69% being singletons. The sample consisted of peripheral blood. These receptors came from a woman aged 70-85 years with acute or convalescent COVID-19. The CDR3 runs from the conserved cysteine through the conserved F or W. The D gene is left open where the match is weak. Only part of the rows carry a size: once, few, many, or a class if the clone is expanded.

j_gene	abundance	v_gene	d_gene	CDR3aa	CDR3nt
TRBJ2-7	.	TRBV10-3	TRBD2	CAISEGLAGAVYEQYF	TGTGCCATCAGTGAGGGACTAGCGGGGGCCGTCTACGAGCAGTACTTC
TRBJ1-3	.	TRBV5-4	TRBD1	CASSRQGGYGNTIYF	TGTGCCAGCAGCCGCCAGGGGGGTTACGGAAACACCATATATTTT
TRBJ1-5	.	TRBV28	.	CASSFQGLEARNQPQHF	TGTGCCAGCAGTTTTCAAGGTTTAGAGGCTCGCAATCAGCCCCAGCATTTT
TRBJ1-2	.	TRBV27	.	CASSQQGYYGYTF	TGTGCCAGCAGTCAGCAGGGTTACTATGGCTACACCTTC
TRBJ2-3	.	TRBV6-5	TRBD2	CASRMSSGSYTQYF	TGTGCCAGCAGGATGTCTAGCGGGTCCTATACGCAGTATTTT
TRBJ2-3	.	TRBV14	.	CASSQDRTYYTDTQYF	TGTGCCAGCAGCCAAGACAGGACTTATTACACAGATACGCAGTATTTT
TRBJ1-1	.	TRBV7-9	TRBD1	CASSLQGVSTEAFF	TGTGCCAGCAGCTTACAGGGGGTGAGCACTGAAGCTTTCTTT
TRBJ2-3	once	TRBV7-6	TRBD2	CASSQREGRGDTQYF	TGTGCCAGCAGCCAGCGGGAGGGCCGGGGAGATACGCAGTATTTT
TRBJ2-2	.	TRBV9	TRBD2	CASSEGLAGGRAGELFF	TGTGCCAGCAGCGAGGGACTAGCGGGAGGTCGGGCCGGGGAGCTGTTTTTT
TRBJ2-5	.	TRBV10-1	TRBD2	CARSPRGGTSLSQETQYF	TGCGCCCGCAGTCCGAGGGGGGGGACTAGCCTCTCCCAAGAGACCCAGTACTTC
TRBJ1-1	.	TRBV19	TRBD1	CASSLNRGVNTEAFF	TGTGCCAGTAGTCTAAACAGGGGAGTGAACACTGAAGCTTTCTTT
TRBJ2-2	few	TRBV6-2/TRBV6-3	.	CASSPDGVTGELFF	TGTGCCAGCAGCCCGGACGGGGTGACCGGGGAGCTGTTTTTT
TRBJ2-7	.	TRBV10-3	TRBD1	CAITGTGSYEQYF	TGTGCCATCACCGGGACAGGGTCCTACGAGCAGTACTTC
TRBJ2-6	.	TRBV7-9	TRBD1	CASSSLQGAVSGANVLTF	TGTGCCAGCAGCAGCCTCCAGGGGGCAGTCTCTGGGGCCAACGTCCTGACTTTC
TRBJ1-4	.	TRBV7-9	TRBD1	CASSSPRTGGLEKLFF	TGTGCCAGCAGCTCCCCTAGGACAGGGGGCCTTGAAAAACTGTTTTTT
TRBJ2-6	.	TRBV5-4	TRBD1	CASSLNQGAANVLTF	TGTGCCAGCAGCTTGAATCAGGGGGCGGCCAACGTCCTGACTTTC
TRBJ1-1	.	TRBV30	TRBD1	CAWSRGTGNTEAFF	TGTGCCTGGAGTCGCGGGACAGGGAACACTGAAGCTTTCTTT
TRBJ1-1	.	TRBV6-2/TRBV6-3	.	CASSYPRVTEAFF	TGTGCCAGCAGTTACCCCCGGGTCACTGAAGCTTTCTTT
TRBJ1-3	few	TRBV9	.	CASSVGPGNTIYF	TGTGCCAGCAGCGTCGGTCCTGGAAACACCATATATTTT
TRBJ2-1	.	TRBV18	TRBD2	CASSQTTSGGLNEQFF	TGTGCCAGCTCACAGACGACTAGCGGGGGGCTCAATGAGCAGTTCTTC
TRBJ1-5	once	TRBV30	TRBD1	CAWGQGYSNQPQHF	TGTGCCTGGGGACAGGGATATAGCAATCAGCCCCAGCATTTT
TRBJ1-2	few	TRBV7-9	.	CASSSIRDNSGNYGYTF	TGTGCCAGCAGCTCGATCCGGGACAACTCCGGAAACTATGGCTACACCTTC
TRBJ1-2	few	TRBV7-8	.	CASSLARQLNYTF	TGTGCCAGCAGCTTAGCCCGACAGTTAAACTACACCTTC
TRBJ1-1	.	TRBV5-1	.	CASRGLNTEAFF	TGCGCCAGCAGGGGCCTGAACACTGAAGCTTTCTTT